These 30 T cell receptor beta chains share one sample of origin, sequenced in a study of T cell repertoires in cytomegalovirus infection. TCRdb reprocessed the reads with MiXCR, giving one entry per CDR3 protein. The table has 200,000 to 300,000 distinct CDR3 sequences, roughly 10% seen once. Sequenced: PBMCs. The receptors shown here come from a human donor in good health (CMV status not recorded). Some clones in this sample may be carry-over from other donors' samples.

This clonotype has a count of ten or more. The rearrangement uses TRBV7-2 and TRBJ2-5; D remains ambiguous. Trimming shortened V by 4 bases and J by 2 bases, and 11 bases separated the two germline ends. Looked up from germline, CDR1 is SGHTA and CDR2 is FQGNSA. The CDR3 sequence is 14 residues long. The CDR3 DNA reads TGTGCCAGCAGCTCCCTTCAGGTTCAAGAGACCCAGTACTTC. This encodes CASSSLQVQETQYF.

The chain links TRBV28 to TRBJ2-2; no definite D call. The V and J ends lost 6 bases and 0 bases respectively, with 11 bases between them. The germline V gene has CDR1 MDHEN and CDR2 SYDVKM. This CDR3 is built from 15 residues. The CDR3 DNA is TGTGCCAGCAGCGAAATCGTCCCGAACACCGGGGAGCTGTTTTTT. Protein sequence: CASSEIVPNTGELFF.

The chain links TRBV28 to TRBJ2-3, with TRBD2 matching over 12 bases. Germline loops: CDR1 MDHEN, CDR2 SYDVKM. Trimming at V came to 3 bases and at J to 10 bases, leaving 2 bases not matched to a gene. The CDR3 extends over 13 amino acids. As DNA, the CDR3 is TGTGCCAGCAGTTTTCGACTAGCGGGGGCGCAGTATTTT. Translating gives CASSFRLAGAQYF.

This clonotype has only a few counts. As DNA, the CDR3 is TGTGCCAGTAGTGAAGACATCAATTCACCCCTCCACTTT. Protein sequence: CASSEDINSPLHF. This chain links TRBV19 with TRBJ1-6, with D unclear. The germline V gene encodes CDR1 LNHDA and CDR2 SQIVND (reference sequence). V was cut by 5 bases and J by 7 bases, with 9 bases left in between. This CDR3 contains 13 residues.

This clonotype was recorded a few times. CDR3 sequence: CASVNMGQGGVNTEAFF. The CDR3 coding sequence is TGCGCCAGCGTAAACATGGGGCAGGGGGGTGTGAACACTGAAGCTTTCTTT. J is TRBJ1-1 and V is TRBV4-3; 7 bases are shared with TRBD1. Looked up from germline, CDR1 is LGHNA and CDR2 is YSLEER. The CDR3 length is 17 residues. Trimming cost V 8 bases and J 0 bases; bases outside gene matches: 15.

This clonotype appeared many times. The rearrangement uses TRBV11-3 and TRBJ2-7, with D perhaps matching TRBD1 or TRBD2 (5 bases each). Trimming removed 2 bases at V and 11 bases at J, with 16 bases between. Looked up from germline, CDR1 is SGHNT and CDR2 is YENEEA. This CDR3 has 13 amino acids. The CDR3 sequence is CASSLTGGAGEYF. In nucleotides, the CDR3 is TGTGCCAGCAGCTTAACAGGTGGGGCCGGGGAGTACTTC.

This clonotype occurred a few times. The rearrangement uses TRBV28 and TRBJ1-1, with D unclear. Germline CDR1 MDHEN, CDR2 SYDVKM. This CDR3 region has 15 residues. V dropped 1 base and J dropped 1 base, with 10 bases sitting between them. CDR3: CASSLFVLSNTEAFF. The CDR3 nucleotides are TGTGCCAGCAGTTTATTCGTGCTGTCGAACACTGAAGCTTTCTTT.

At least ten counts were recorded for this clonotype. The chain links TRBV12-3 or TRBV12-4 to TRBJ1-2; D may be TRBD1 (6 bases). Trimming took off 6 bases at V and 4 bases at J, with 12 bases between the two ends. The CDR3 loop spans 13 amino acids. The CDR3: CASSGQRPYGYTF. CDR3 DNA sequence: TGTGCCAGCAGCGGACAGCGTCCCTATGGCTACACCTTC.

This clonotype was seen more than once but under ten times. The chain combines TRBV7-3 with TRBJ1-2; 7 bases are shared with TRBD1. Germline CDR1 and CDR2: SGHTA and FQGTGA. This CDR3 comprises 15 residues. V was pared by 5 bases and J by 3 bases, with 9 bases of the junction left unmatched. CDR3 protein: CASSIDRTGDYGYTF. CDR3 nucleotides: TGTGCCAGCAGCATAGATCGGACAGGCGACTATGGCTACACCTTC.

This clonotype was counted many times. In DNA, the CDR3 is TGTGCCAGCAGGGGCGGGACAGGGAAGACTGAAGCTTTCTTT. It encodes CASRGGTGKTEAFF. This sequence joins TRBV6-2 or TRBV6-3 and TRBJ1-1; 9 bases agree with TRBD1. Unmatched junction bases numbered 7, after V lost 6 bases and J lost 5 bases. The CDR3 has 14 amino acids. CDR1 MNHEY and CDR2 SVGEGT come from the germline V gene.

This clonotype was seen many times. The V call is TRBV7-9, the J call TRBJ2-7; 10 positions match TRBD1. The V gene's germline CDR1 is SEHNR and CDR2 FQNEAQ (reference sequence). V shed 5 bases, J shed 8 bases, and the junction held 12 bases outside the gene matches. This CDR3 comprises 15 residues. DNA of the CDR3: TGTGCCAGCAGCAGCTCCGGGACAGGGGCCGAACAGCAGTACTTC. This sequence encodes CASSSSGTGAEQQYF.

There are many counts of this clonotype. CDR3 in amino acids: CATRDTTTNEKLFF. The DNA for the CDR3 is TGTGCCACCAGGGACACCACAACTAATGAAAAACTGTTTTTT. V and J are TRBV10-3 and TRBJ1-4, with D perhaps TRBD1 (6 bases). Trimming removed 10 bases at V and 0 bases at J, with 12 bases between. CDR3 length: 14 amino acids. Germline lookup yields CDR1 ENHRY and CDR2 SYGVKD.

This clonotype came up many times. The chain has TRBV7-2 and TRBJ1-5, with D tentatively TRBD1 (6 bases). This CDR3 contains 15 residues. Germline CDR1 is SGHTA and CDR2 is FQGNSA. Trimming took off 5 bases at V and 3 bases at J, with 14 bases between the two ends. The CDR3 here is CASSKSQGSNQPQHF. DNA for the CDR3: TGTGCCAGCAGCAAATCCCAGGGGTCCAATCAGCCCCAGCATTTT.

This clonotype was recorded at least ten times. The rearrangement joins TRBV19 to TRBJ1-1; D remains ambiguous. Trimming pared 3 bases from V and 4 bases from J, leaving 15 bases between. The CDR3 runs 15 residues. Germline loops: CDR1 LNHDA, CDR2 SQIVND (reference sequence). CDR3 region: CASSIPGRVGTEAFF. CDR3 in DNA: TGTGCCAGTAGTATCCCGGGTCGAGTGGGCACTGAAGCTTTCTTT.

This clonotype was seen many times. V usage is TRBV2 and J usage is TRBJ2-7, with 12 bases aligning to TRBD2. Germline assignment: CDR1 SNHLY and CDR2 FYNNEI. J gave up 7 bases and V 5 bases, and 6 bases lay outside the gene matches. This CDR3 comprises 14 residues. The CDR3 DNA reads TGTGCCAGCAGTATCGGACTAGCGGGAAATGAGCAGTACTTC. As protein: CASSIGLAGNEQYF.

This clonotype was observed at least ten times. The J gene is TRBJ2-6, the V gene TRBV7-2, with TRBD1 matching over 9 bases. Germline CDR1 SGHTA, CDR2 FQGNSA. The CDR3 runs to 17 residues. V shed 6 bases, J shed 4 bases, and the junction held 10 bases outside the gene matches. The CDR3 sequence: CASSFTTGGAGANVLTF. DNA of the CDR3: TGTGCCAGCAGTTTTACTACAGGGGGCGCCGGGGCCAACGTCCTGACTTTC.

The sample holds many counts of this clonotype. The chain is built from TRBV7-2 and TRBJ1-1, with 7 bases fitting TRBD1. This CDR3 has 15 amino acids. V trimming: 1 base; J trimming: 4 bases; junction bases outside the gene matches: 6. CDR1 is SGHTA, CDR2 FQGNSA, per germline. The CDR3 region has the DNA TGTGCCAGCAGCTTAGTGTTACAGGGGAGCACTGAAGCTTTCTTT. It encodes CASSLVLQGSTEAFF.

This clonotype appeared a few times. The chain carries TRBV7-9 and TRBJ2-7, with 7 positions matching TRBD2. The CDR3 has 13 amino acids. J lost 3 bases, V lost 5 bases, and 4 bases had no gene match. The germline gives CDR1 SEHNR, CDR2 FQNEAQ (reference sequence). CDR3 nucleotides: TGTGCCAGCAGCCCGACGGGGGGCTACGAGCAGTACTTC. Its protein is CASSPTGGYEQYF.

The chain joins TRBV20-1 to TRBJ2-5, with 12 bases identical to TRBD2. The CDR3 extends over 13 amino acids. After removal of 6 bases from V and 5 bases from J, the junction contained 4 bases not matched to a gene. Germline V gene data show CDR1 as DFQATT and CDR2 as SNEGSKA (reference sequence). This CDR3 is CSATLAGGETQYF. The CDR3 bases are TGCAGTGCGACGCTAGCGGGAGGGGAGACCCAGTACTTC.

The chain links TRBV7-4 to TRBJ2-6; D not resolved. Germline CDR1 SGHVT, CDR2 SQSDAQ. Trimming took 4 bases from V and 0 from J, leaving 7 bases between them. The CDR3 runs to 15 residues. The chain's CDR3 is CASSSGFSGANVLTF. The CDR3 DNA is TGTGCCAGCAGCTCCGGATTCTCTGGGGCCAACGTCCTGACTTTC. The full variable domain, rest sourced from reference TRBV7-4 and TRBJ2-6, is GAGVSQSPRYKVAKRGRDVALRCDSISGHVTLYWYRQTLGQGSEVLTYSQSDAQRDKSGRPSGRFSAERPERSVSTLKIQRTEQGDSAVYLCASSSGFSGANVLTFGAGSRLTVL.

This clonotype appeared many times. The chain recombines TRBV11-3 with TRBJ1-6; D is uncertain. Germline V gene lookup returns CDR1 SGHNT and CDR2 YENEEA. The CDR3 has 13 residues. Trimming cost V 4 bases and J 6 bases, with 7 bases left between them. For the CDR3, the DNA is TGTGCCAGCAGCTCTACAGTTAATTCACCCCTCCACTTT. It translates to CASSSTVNSPLHF.

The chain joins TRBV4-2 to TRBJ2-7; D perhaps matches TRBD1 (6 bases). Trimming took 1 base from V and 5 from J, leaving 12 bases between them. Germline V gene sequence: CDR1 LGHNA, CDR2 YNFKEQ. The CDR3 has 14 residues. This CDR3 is CASSQGQGFNEQYF. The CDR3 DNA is TGTGCCAGCAGCCAAGGGCAGGGGTTCAACGAGCAGTACTTC.

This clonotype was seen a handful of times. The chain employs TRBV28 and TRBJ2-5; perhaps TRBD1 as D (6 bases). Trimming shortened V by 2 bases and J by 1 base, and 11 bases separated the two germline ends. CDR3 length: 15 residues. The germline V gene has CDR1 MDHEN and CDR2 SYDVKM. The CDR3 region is CASSLQGRAQETQYF. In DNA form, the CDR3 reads TGTGCCAGCAGTTTACAGGGGCGGGCCCAAGAGACCCAGTACTTC.

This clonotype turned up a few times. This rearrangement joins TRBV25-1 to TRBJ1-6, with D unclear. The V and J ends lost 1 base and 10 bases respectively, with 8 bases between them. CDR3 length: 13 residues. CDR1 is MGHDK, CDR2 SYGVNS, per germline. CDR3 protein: CASSEFGESPLHF. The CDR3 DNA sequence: TGTGCCAGCAGTGAATTTGGGGAATCACCCCTCCACTTT. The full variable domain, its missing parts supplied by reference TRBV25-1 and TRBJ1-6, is EADIYQTPRYLVIGTGKKITLECSQTMGHDKMYWYQQDPGMELHLIHYSYGVNSTEKGDLSSESTVSRIRTEHFPLTLESARPSHTSQYLCASSEFGESPLHFGNGTRLTVT.

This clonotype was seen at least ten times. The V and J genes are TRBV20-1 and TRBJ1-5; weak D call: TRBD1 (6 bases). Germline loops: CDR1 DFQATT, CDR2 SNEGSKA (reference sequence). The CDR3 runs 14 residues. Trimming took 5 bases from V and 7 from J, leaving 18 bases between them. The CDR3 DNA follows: TGCAGTGCTGGGCCAGGGGCAGCGGGGCAGCCCCAGCATTTT. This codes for CSAGPGAAGQPQHF.

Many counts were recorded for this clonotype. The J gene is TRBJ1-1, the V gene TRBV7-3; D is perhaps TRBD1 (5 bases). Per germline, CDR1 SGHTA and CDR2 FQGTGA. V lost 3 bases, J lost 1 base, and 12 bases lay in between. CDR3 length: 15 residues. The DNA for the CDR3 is TGTGCCAGCAGCTTGTCCAGGGTTGAGAACACTGAAGCTTTCTTT. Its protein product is CASSLSRVENTEAFF.

CDR3 region: CASRGTGGTNTEAFF. In nucleotides, the CDR3 is TGTGCCAGCAGAGGGACAGGGGGGACGAACACTGAAGCTTTCTTT. This chain joins TRBV7-9 and TRBJ1-1; 11 bases are a match to TRBD1. Trimming took 6 bases from V and 1 from J; bases not matched to a gene: 4. The germline V gene has CDR1 SEHNR and CDR2 FQNEAQ (reference sequence). CDR3 length: 15 residues.

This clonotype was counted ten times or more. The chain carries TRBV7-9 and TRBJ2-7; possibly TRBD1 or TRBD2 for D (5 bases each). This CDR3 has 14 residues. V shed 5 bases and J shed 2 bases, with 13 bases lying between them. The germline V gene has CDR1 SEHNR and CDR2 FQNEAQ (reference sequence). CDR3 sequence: CASSAGTPPYEQYF. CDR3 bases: TGTGCCAGCAGCGCCGGGACGCCTCCCTACGAGCAGTACTTC.

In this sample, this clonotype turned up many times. In DNA, the CDR3 is TGTGCCAGCCAACAGGCGGAAGGGTATGGCTACACCTTC. It translates to CASQQAEGYGYTF. The rearrangement links TRBV6-8 to TRBJ1-2; possible D gene TRBD1, 5 bases. Trimming removed 8 bases from V and 5 bases from J, with 15 bases in between. This CDR3 is built from 13 residues. The V gene's germline CDR1 is MNHGY and CDR2 SAAAGT.

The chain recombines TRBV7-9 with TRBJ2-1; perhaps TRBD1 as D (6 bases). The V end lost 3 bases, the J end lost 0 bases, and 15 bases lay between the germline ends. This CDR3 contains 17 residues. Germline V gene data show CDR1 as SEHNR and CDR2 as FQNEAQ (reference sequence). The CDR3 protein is CASSLGAHGLSYNEQFF. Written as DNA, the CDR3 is TGTGCCAGCAGCTTGGGGGCCCACGGTCTCTCCTACAATGAGCAGTTCTTC.